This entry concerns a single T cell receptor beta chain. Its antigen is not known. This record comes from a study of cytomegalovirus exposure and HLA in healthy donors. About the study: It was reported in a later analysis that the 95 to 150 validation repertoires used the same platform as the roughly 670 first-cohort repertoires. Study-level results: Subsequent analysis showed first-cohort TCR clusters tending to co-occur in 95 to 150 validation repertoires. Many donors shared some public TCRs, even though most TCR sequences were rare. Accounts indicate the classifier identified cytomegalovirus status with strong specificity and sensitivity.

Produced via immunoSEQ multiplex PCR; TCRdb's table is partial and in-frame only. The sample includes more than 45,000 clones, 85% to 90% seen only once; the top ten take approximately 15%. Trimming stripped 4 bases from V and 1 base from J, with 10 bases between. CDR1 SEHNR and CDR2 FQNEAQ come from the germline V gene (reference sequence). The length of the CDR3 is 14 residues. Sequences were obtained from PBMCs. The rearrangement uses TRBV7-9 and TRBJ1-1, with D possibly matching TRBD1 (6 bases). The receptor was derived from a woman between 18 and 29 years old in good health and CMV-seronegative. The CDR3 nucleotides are TGTGCCAGCAGCTCTCTCAGGGGGAACACTGAAGCTTTCTTT. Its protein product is CASSSLRGNTEAFF.